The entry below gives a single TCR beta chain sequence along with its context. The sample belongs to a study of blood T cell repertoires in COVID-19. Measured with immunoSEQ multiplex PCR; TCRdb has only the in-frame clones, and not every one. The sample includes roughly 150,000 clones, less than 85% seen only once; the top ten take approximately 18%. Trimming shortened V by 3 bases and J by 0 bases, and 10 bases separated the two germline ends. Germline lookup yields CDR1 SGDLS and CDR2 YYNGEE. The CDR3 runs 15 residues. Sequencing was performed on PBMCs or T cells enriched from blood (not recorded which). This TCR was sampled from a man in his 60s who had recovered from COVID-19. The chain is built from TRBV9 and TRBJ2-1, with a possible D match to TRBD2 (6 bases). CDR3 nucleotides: TGTGCCAGCAGCGCCGTCGGGGGCTCCTACAATGAGCAGTTCTTC. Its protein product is CASSAVGGSYNEQFF.